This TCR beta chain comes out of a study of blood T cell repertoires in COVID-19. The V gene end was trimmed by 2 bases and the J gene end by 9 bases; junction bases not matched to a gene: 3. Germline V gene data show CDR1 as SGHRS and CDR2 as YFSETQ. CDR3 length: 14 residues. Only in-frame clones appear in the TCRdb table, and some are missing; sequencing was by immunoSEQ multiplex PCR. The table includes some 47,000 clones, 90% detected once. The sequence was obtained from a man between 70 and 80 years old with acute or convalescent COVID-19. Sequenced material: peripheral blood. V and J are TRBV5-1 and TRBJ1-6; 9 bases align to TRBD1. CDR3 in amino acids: CASSFGTGSSPLHF. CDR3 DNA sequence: TGCGCCAGCAGCTTTGGGACAGGGTCTTCACCCCTCCACTTT. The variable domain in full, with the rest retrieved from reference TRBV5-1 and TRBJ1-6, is KAGVTQTPRYLIKTRGQQVTLSCSPISGHRSVSWYQQTPGQGLQFLFEYFSETQRNKGNFPGRFSGRQFSNSRSEMNVSTLELGDSALYLCASSFGTGSSPLHFGNGTRLTVT.